This TCR beta chain was captured by sequencing in a study of neurological immune-mediated disorders. The cDNA was synthesized by 5'RACE incorporating 10-nucleotide random UMIs. TCRdb reprocessed the 5' RACE reads via MiXCR and lists one record per CDR3 protein. The sample lists more than 45,000 distinct CDR3 sequences; more than 4% were seen once. The germline CDR1 and CDR2 sequences are MNHNS and SASEGT. The ends were cut back, 8 bases at V and 7 bases at J, with 18 bases in the middle. CDR3 size: 13 residues. Study-wide results and caveats: Multiple sclerosis patients had less TCR clonal expansion than even healthy controls, unlike HTLV-1-associated myelopathy.

Points on this clonotype: No antigen is known for it. A much bigger clone sits one base away, suggesting this may be a read error.

The clonotype was recovered from a man aged 50 to 60 with multiple sclerosis. The gene calls are TRBV6-1 and TRBJ2-7; a possible D gene is TRBD2 (6 bases). The sequencing sample was made of PBMCs. CDR3 DNA sequence: TGTGCCAGCCTAACTCCAACCCGGGGGGAGCAGTACTTC. Translation gives CASLTPTRGEQYF.